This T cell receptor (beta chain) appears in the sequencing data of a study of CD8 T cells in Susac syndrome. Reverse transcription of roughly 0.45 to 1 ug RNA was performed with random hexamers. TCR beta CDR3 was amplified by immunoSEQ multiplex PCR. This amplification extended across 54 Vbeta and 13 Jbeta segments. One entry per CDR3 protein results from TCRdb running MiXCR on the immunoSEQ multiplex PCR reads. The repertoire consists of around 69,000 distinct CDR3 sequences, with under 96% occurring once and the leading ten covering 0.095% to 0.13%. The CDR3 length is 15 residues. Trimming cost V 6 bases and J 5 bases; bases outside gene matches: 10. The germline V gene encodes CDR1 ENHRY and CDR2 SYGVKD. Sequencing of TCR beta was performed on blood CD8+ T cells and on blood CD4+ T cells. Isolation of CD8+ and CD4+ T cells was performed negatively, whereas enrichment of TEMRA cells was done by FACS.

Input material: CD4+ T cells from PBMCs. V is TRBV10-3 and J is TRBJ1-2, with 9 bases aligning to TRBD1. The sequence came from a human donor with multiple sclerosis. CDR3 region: CAISLEQGARYGYTF. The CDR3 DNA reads TGTGCCATCAGCCTAGAACAGGGGGCGAGGTATGGCTACACCTTC.